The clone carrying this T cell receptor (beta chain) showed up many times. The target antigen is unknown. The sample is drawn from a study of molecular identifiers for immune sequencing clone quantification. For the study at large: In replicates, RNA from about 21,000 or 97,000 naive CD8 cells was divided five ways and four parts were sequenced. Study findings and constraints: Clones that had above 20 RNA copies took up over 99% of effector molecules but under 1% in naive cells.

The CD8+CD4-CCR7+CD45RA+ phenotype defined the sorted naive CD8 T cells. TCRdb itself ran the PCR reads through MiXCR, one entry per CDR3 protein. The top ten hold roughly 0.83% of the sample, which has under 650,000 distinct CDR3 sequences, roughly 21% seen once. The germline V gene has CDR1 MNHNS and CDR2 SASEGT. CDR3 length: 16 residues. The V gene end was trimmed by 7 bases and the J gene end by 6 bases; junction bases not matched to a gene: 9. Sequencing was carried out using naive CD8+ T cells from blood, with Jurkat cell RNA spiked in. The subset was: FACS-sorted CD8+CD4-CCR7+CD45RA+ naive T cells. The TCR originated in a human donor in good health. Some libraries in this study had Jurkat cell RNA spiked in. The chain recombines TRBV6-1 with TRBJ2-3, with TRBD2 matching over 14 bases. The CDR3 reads CASILTSGGARDTQYF. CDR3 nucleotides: TGTGCCAGCATCCTGACTAGCGGGGGGGCCCGGGATACGCAGTATTTT.